The sequence of this T cell receptor beta chain was determined in a study of Graves' ophthalmopathy and Graves' hyperthyroidism. Of note for this clonotype: Its antigen is not known.

Study-wide findings and caveats: The model's ophthalmopathy progression predictions had about 69% sensitivity and less than 75% specificity.

The TCR beta CDR3 regions underwent amplification from RNA transcripts. The workflow started with a first-round RT-PCR run with HTBI primers and then moved on to a second-round multiplex PCR. TCRdb called the multiplex PCR reads again in MiXCR, with one record for every CDR3 protein. The sample has around 1.1 million distinct CDR3 sequences, about two fifths seen once. The CDR3 is 15 amino acids. Germline loops: CDR1 SGHDT, CDR2 YYEEEE. Trimming at V came to 5 bases and at J to 8 bases, leaving 15 bases not matched to a gene. This chain connects TRBV5-6 to TRBJ1-2; TRBD1 aligns across 7 bases. Sample: peripheral blood or thyroid tissue (not recorded which). This clonotype was obtained from an adult man with Graves' hyperthyroidism. CDR3 sequence reads: CASSPPGREGQGYTF. Written as DNA, the CDR3 is TGTGCCAGCAGTCCCCCAGGGAGAGAGGGACAGGGCTACACCTTC.